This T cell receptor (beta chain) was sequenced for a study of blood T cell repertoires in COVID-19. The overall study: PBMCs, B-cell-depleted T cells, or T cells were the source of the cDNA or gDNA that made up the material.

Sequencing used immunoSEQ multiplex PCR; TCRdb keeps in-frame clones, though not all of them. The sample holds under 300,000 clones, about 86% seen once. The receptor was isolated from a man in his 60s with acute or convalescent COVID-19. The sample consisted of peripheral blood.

The CDR3, as DNA: TGTGCCAGCAGTGAGTACAGGGACACTGAAGCTTTCTTT. Protein: CASSEYRDTEAFF. The chain is built from TRBV6-1 and TRBJ1-1, with D maybe TRBD1 (6 bases). CDR1 MNHNS and CDR2 SASEGT come from the germline V gene. Trimming removed 3 bases from V and 3 bases from J, with 8 bases in between. CDR3 length: 13 residues.